Each of the 20 T cell receptor beta chains below was sequenced from the same sample in a study of T cells in tuberculosis. After thawing and overnight rest, PBMC were stained with GMM-loaded CD1B tetramer, viability dye and anti-CD3 for sorting. C32 glucose monomycolate from Rhodococcus equi was loaded onto the CD1B tetramers. Profiled with immunoSEQ multiplex PCR; TCRdb holds only in-frame clones, not every one. The table records about 54,000 clones, approximately 86% of them present only once. Sequences were obtained from CD1b-GMM tetramer-negative cells sorted from PBMCs. These receptors were taken from an adult woman with latent tuberculosis.

The chain links TRBV5-1 to TRBJ2-7; 14 bases are a match to TRBD2. CDR1 SGHRS and CDR2 YFSETQ come from the germline V gene. The CDR3 has 18 residues. Unmatched junction bases numbered 6, after V lost 1 base and J lost 0 bases. The CDR3 DNA sequence: TGCGCCAGCAGCTTGATGGGACTAGCGGGGGCAGGCTCCTACGAGCAGTACTTC. Translating gives CASSLMGLAGAGSYEQYF. The full variable domain, with the rest looked up from reference TRBV5-1 and TRBJ2-7, is KAGVTQTPRYLIKTRGQQVTLSCSPISGHRSVSWYQQTPGQGLQFLFEYFSETQRNKGNFPGRFSGRQFSNSRSEMNVSTLELGDSALYLCASSLMGLAGAGSYEQYFGPGTRLTVT.

In this sample, this clone turned up a few times. The V gene is TRBV6-6, the J gene TRBJ2-7; weak D call: TRBD1 (6 bases). Germline lookup yields CDR1 MNHNY and CDR2 SVGAGI (reference sequence). Trimming left V 6 bases short and J 5 bases short, with 11 bases between. The CDR3 has 12 residues. The CDR3 sequence: CASRTGSNEQYF. The CDR3 DNA sequence: TGTGCCAGCAGGACAGGTAGCAACGAGCAGTACTTC.

The CDR3, as DNA: TGCAGCGTCGGGACAGGCCGCTCCTACGAGCAGTACTTC. This codes for CSVGTGRSYEQYF. The chain has TRBV29-1 and TRBJ2-7; 8 bases are shared with TRBD1. The CDR3 is made up of 13 amino acids. Germline V CDR1 and CDR2: SQVTM, ANQGSEA. The V gene end was trimmed by 6 bases and the J gene end by 0 bases; junction bases not matched to a gene: 4.

This sequence joins TRBV5-6 and TRBJ2-1; D possibly corresponds to TRBD2 (5 bases). The CDR3 consists of 15 residues. Germline values: CDR1 SGHDT, CDR2 YYEEEE. V was cut by 0 bases and J by 2 bases, with 9 bases left in between. The DNA for the CDR3 is TGTGCCAGCAGCTTGGCCAACGGGGCCTACAATGAGCAGTTCTTC. The encoded protein is CASSLANGAYNEQFF.

The chain couples TRBV27 to TRBJ2-7; D perhaps matches TRBD2 (6 bases). Trimming left V 8 bases short and J 3 bases short, with 11 bases between. CDR1 and CDR2 (germline): MNHEY, SMNVEV (reference sequence). CDR3 size: 12 residues. CDR3 nucleotides: TGTGCCAGCGCCGGGACTCACTACGAGCAGTACTTC. This sequence encodes CASAGTHYEQYF.

The chain has TRBV6-1 and TRBJ2-7, with D possibly matching TRBD1 (5 bases). CDR3 length: 13 residues. The ends were cut back, 5 bases at V and 3 bases at J, with 11 bases in the middle. CDR1 and CDR2 (germline): MNHNS, SASEGT. The CDR3 protein is CASSMTASYEQYF. CDR3 DNA: TGTGCCAGCAGTATGACAGCGAGCTACGAGCAGTACTTC.

This chain uses TRBV5-6 with TRBJ1-2; perhaps TRBD1 as D (5 bases). The V end lost 4 bases, the J end lost 1 base, and 20 bases lay between the germline ends. This CDR3 is 17 amino acids long. CDR1 is SGHDT, CDR2 YYEEEE, per germline. The CDR3 nucleotides read TGTGCCAGCAGCCAGCCGGACACGTACCGATTTAACTATGGCTACACCTTC. Translated, it gives CASSQPDTYRFNYGYTF.

This clone showed up just once. The rearrangement joins TRBV5-4 to TRBJ2-1; D may be TRBD2 (5 bases). This CDR3 has 14 amino acids. The germline CDR1 and CDR2 sequences are SGHNT and YYREEE (reference sequence). Trimming pared 3 bases from V and 5 bases from J, leaving 12 bases between. This CDR3 is CASSSRAGNNEQFF. The CDR3 region has the DNA TGTGCCAGCAGCTCCCGGGCGGGTAACAATGAGCAGTTCTTC. Variable domain in full (rest from reference TRBV5-4 and TRBJ2-1): ETGVTQSPTHLIKTRGQQVTLRCSSQSGHNTVSWYQQALGQGPQFIFQYYREEENGRGNFPPRFSGLQFPNYSSELNVNALELDDSALYLCASSSRAGNNEQFFGPGTRLTVL.

This clone was found once. The genes are TRBV7-2 and TRBJ2-5; 9 bases are shared with TRBD1. The CDR3 is 16 residues long. Germline CDR1 and CDR2: SGHTA and FQGNSA. J gave up 4 bases and V 5 bases, and 11 bases lay outside the gene matches. The CDR3 is CASSPLGQGRAETQYF. CDR3 in DNA: TGTGCCAGCAGCCCATTAGGACAGGGGAGGGCAGAGACCCAGTACTTC. Combining the CDR3 with reference TRBV7-2 and TRBJ2-5 gives the whole variable domain GAGVSQSPSNKVTEKGKDVELRCDPISGHTALYWYRQSLGQGLEFLIYFQGNSAPDKSGLPSDRFSAERTGGSVSTLTIQRTQQEDSAVYLCASSPLGQGRAETQYFGPGTRLLVL.

This chain joins TRBV19 and TRBJ2-3; 7 nucleotides align to TRBD2. CDR3 length: 15 amino acids. V shed 11 bases and J 0 bases; nucleotides not matched to a gene: 11. Germline V lookup: CDR1 LNHDA, CDR2 SQIVND (reference sequence). CDR3 bases: TGTGCCGCCAGTCTAGCGGTTACTAGCACAGATACGCAGTATTTT. Translating it yields CAASLAVTSTDTQYF.

The chain combines TRBV12-2 with TRBJ1-2; the listed D gene, TRBD1, was not tested against the DNA. TRBV12-2 is deemed a pseudogene. The CDR3 is made up of 16 amino acids. CDR3 sequence (DNA): TGTGCAAGTCGCTTCACTAACAGGGGAAGAGACTATGGCTACACCTTC. Its protein is CASRFTNRGRDYGYTF.

This sequence joins TRBV11-3 and TRBJ2-2; perhaps TRBD2 as D (6 bases). This CDR3 spans 18 amino acids. V was clipped by 8 bases and J by 0 bases, with 22 bases between them. Germline lookup yields CDR1 SGHNT and CDR2 YENEEA. The DNA of the CDR3 is TGTGCCAGCTCTACCGCCTCGGGGACTGGGACGAACACCGGGGAGCTGTTTTTT. Its translation: CASSTASGTGTNTGELFF.

The rearrangement joins TRBV11-3 to TRBJ2-7; maybe TRBD1 (5 bases). Germline V CDR1 and CDR2: SGHNT, YENEEA. V lost 1 base and J 10 bases, leaving 8 bases between the germline ends. This CDR3 spans 11 amino acids. The CDR3, as DNA: TGTGCCAGCAGCTTAGGGCAGGGCCAGTACTTC. This gives the protein CASSLGQGQYF. Complete variable domain (other parts from reference TRBV11-3 and TRBJ2-7): EAGVVQSPRYKIIEKKQPVAFWCNPISGHNTLYWYLQNLGQGPELLIRYENEEAVDDSQLPKDRFSAERLKGVDSTLKIQPAELGDSAVYLCASSLGQGQYFGPGTRLTVT.

A single count supports this clone. The rearrangement joins TRBV6-1 to TRBJ2-5, with D unclear. V was trimmed by 6 bases and J by 4 bases, leaving 6 bases between them. There are 11 residues in the CDR3. Germline CDR1 is MNHNS and CDR2 is SASEGT. The CDR3 spells CASRVGETQYF. DNA for the CDR3: TGTGCCAGCAGGGTCGGAGAGACCCAGTACTTC.

Remarks on this clone: At one boundary the junction diverges from the germline segment, which might be a read error. The rearrangement links TRBV16 to TRBJ1-2; D perhaps matches TRBD1 (5 bases). The CDR3 sequence is 17 residues long. The V gene's germline CDR1 is KGHSY and CDR2 FQNENV. CDR3 bases: TGTGCCAGCAGCCAATATGGTTCGGCCCAAGGACACTATGACTACACCTTC. Encoded protein: CASSQYGSAQGHYDYTF.

This clone was recorded a few times. The chain has TRBV14 and TRBJ1-3; unclear D gene. There are 14 residues in the CDR3. V dropped 4 bases and J dropped 0 bases, with 7 bases sitting between them. The germline CDR1 and CDR2 sequences are SGHDN and FVKESK. In nucleotides, the CDR3 is TGTGCCAGCAGCCCTATTGACTCTGGAAACACCATATATTTT. Translation gives CASSPIDSGNTIYF.

CDR3 nucleotides: TGCGCCAGCAGCCAGGATCCTACAGGGGGCCTGTCCGGGGAGCTGTTTTTT. Its translation is CASSQDPTGGLSGELFF. The J gene is TRBJ2-2, the V gene TRBV4-3, with TRBD1 matching over 9 bases. V shed 3 bases, J shed 6 bases, and the junction held 11 bases outside the gene matches. The CDR3 has 17 residues. CDR1 LGHNA and CDR2 YSLEER come from the germline V gene.

This chain links TRBV5-4 with TRBJ1-1; TRBD1 aligns across 7 bases. CDR3 length: 15 amino acids. Germline CDR1 and CDR2: SGHNT and YYREEE (reference sequence). With V trimmed by 3 bases and J by 1 base, 6 bases remained unmatched. The CDR3 DNA reads TGTGCCAGCAGCTATGACGGACAGGCGAACACTGAAGCTTTCTTT. This translates into CASSYDGQANTEAFF.

This rearrangement joins TRBV6-5 to TRBJ2-5; TRBD1 might be the D (6 bases). Per the germline V gene, CDR1 is MNHEY and CDR2 is SVGAGI. The CDR3 contains 13 residues. V was trimmed by 6 bases and J by 2 bases, leaving 10 bases between them. This CDR3 is CASRTGTQETQYF. The DNA of the CDR3 is TGTGCCAGCAGGACGGGGACACAAGAGACCCAGTACTTC.

J is TRBJ2-3 and V is TRBV7-9, with 9 bases that match TRBD2. Germline V gene data show CDR1 as SEHNR and CDR2 as FQNEAQ (reference sequence). The trim removed 5 bases at V and 4 bases at J, leaving 4 bases unmatched. The CDR3 contains 14 residues. CDR3 loop: CASSPKREADTQYF. CDR3 DNA sequence: TGTGCCAGCAGCCCAAAGCGGGAGGCAGATACGCAGTATTTT.